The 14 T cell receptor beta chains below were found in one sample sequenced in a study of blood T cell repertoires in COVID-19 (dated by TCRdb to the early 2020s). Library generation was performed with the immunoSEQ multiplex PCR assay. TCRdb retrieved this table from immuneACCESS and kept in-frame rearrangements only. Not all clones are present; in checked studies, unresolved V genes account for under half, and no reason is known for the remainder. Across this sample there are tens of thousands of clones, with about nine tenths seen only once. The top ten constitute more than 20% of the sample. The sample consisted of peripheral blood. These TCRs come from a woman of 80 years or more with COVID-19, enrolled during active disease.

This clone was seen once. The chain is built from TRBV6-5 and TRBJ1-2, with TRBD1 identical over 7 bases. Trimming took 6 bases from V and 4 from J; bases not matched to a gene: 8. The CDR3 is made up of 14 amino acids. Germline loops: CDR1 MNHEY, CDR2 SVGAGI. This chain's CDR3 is CASSPGTALYGYTF. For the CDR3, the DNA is TGTGCCAGCAGCCCCGGGACAGCTCTCTATGGCTACACCTTC.

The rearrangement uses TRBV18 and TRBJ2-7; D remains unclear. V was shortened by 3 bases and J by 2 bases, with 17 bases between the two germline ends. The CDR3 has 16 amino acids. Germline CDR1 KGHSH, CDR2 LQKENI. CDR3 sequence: CASSPITVILAYEQYF. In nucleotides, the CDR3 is TGTGCCAGCTCACCGATAACAGTGATCTTAGCCTACGAGCAGTACTTC.

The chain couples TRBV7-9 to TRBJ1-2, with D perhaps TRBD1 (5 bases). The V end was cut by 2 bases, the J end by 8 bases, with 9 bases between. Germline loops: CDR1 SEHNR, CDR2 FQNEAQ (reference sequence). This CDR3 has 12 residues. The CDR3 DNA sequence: TGTGCCAGCAGCTTAAAGGGGCAAGGCTACACCTTC. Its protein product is CASSLKGQGYTF.

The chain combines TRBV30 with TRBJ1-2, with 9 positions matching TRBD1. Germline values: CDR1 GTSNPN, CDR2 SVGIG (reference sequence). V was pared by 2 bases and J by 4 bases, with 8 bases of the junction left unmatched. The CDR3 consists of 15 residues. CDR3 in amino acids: CAWSPPGTGLYGYTF. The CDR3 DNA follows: TGTGCCTGGAGTCCCCCCGGGACAGGGCTCTATGGCTACACCTTC.

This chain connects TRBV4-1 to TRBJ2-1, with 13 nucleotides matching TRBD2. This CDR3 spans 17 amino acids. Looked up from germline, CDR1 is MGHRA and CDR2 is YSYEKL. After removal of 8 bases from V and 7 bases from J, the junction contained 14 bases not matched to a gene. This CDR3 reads CASRTLTSGGAFNEQFF. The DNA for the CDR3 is TGCGCCAGCCGCACACTCACTAGCGGGGGGGCCTTTAATGAGCAGTTCTTC.

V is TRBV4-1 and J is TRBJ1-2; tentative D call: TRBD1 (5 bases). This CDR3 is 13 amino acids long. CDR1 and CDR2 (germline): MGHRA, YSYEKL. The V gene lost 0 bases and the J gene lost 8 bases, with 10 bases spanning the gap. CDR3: CASSQDTRVGYTF. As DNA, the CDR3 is TGCGCCAGCAGCCAAGATACCAGGGTAGGCTACACCTTC.

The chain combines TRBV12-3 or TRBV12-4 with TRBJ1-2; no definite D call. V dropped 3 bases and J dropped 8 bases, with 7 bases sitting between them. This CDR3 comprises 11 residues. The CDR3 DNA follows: TGTGCCAGCAGTTTTACGGTCGGCTACACCTTC. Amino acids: CASSFTVGYTF.

In nucleotides, the CDR3 is TGTGCCAGCAGCTTGGGGGCAACTAGGGGAAACACCATATATTTT. Translated, it gives CASSLGATRGNTIYF. The chain links TRBV5-5 to TRBJ1-3; no reliable D call. CDR1 is SGHKS and CDR2 is YYEKEE in the germline V gene (reference sequence). The CDR3 is 15 residues long. V lost 0 bases to trimming and J lost 4 bases, with 11 bases between them.

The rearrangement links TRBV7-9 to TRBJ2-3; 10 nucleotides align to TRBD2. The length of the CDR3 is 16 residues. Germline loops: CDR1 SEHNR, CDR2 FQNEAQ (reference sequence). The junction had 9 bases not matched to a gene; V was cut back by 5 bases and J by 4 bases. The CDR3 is CASSALSGGAPDTQYF. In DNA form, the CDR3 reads TGTGCCAGCAGCGCCTTAAGCGGGGGGGCCCCAGATACGCAGTATTTT.

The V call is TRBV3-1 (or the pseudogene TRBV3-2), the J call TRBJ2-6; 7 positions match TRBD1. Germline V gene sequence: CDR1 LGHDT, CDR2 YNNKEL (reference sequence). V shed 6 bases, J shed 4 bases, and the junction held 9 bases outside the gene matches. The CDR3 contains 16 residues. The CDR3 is CASSRNRGLGANVLTF. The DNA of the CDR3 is TGTGCCAGCAGTCGGAACAGGGGTCTAGGGGCCAACGTCCTGACTTTC.

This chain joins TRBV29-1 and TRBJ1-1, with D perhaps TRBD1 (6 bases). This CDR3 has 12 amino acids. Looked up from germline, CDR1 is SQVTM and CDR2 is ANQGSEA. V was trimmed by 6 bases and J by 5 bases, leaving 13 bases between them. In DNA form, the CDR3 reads TGCAGCGTGGTACAGGGTGTGACTGAAGCTTTCTTT. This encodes CSVVQGVTEAFF.

The CDR3 loop is CASNRDSFQETQYF. As DNA, the CDR3 is TGCGCCAGCAACCGGGACAGTTTTCAAGAGACCCAGTACTTC. The chain carries TRBV5-1 and TRBJ2-5, with TRBD1 matching over 7 bases. The CDR3 covers 14 residues. With V trimmed by 6 bases and J by 2 bases, 7 bases remained unmatched. Germline V gene lookup returns CDR1 SGHRS and CDR2 YFSETQ.

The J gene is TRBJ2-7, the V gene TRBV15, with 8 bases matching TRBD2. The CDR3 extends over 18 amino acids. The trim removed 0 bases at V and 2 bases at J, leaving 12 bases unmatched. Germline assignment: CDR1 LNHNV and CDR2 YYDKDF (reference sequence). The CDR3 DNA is TGTGCCACCAGCAGAGATCCCAAGATTTCCGGGGGGGCCTACGAGCAGTACTTC. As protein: CATSRDPKISGGAYEQYF.

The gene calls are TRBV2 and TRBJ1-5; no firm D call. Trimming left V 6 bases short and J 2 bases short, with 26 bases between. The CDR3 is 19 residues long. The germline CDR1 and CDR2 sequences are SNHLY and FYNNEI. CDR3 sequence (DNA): TGTGCCAGCAGCGTCTCCCCTATCCCATTATTGAAAGGCAATCAGCCCCAGCATTTT. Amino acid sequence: CASSVSPIPLLKGNQPQHF.